This is a list of T cell receptor beta chains from one sample in a study of shared clonotypes between healthy human individuals. Produced via immunoSEQ multiplex PCR; TCRdb's table is partial and in-frame only. This sample has around 2.3 million clones, with about 94% found just once. The source material was naive CD4+ T cells sorted from blood. The receptors originated from a man in his late teens or twenties in good health. CDR3s include the opening cysteine and the closing phenylalanine or tryptophan. Fields, in order: D gene, V gene, clone size, J gene, CDR3 protein, CDR3 DNA. A D gene is named only where the DNA matches it firmly. Part of the rows lack a size; the others show once, few, many or a class for expanded clones.

>.|TRBV9|.|TRBJ2-1
CASSVAVYNEQFF
TGTGCCAGCAGCGTAGCAGTCTACAATGAGCAGTTCTTC
>.|TRBV6-1|once|TRBJ1-5
CASSVDRSNQPQHF
TGTGCCAGCAGTGTTGACAGGAGCAATCAGCCCCAGCATTTT
>.|TRBV5-1|.|TRBJ2-5
CASSSVAKETQYF
TGCGCCAGCAGCTCCGTAGCAAAAGAGACCCAGTACTTC
>TRBD1|TRBV5-1|.|TRBJ2-3
CASSLLRTGVPDTQYF
TGCGCCAGCAGCTTGTTAAGGACAGGGGTACCAGATACGCAGTATTTT
>TRBD2|TRBV6-5|.|TRBJ2-7
CASSYSSLAGNYEQYF
TGTGCCAGCAGTTACTCGAGTCTAGCGGGCAACTACGAGCAGTACTTC
>TRBD1|TRBV5-1|.|TRBJ1-5
CASSWTGAYNQPQHF
TGCGCCAGCAGCTGGACAGGGGCGTACAATCAGCCCCAGCATTTT
>.|TRBV25-1|.|TRBJ2-1
CASSGLGGLDNEQFF
TGTGCCAGCAGTGGCCTCGGGGGATTGGACAATGAGCAGTTCTTC
>.|TRBV12-5|.|TRBJ2-3
CASGRPTVADTQYF
TGTGCTAGTGGTCGACCGACAGTGGCAGATACGCAGTATTTT
>TRBD2|TRBV11-2|.|TRBJ2-1
CASSLRLAGRGNEQFF
TGTGCCAGCAGTTTAAGACTAGCGGGTAGGGGCAATGAGCAGTTCTTC
>.|TRBV5-6|.|TRBJ2-7
CASSLGGRGQTYEQYF
TGTGCCAGCAGCTTAGGCGGGCGTGGACAGACCTACGAGCAGTACTTC
>.|TRBV18|.|TRBJ1-1
CASSPGGPGVGTEAFF
TGTGCCAGCTCACCTGGGGGCCCGGGAGTGGGCACTGAAGCTTTCTTT
>TRBD1|TRBV5-1|.|TRBJ1-5
CASRPGTGENQPQHF
TGCGCCAGCAGACCCGGGACAGGGGAGAATCAGCCCCAGCATTTT
>.|TRBV5-1|.|TRBJ1-2
CASSLSPPGTIDYGYTF
TGCGCCAGCAGCTTGTCCCCTCCAGGGACGATCGACTATGGCTACACCTTC
>TRBD1|TRBV19|few|TRBJ2-7
CASSIGQGYEQYF
TGTGCCAGTAGTATAGGACAGGGTTACGAGCAGTACTTC
>.|TRBV25-1|few|TRBJ1-6
CASSDRNRAASSPLHF
TGTGCCAGCAGTGACAGGAACAGGGCCGCTAGTTCACCCCTCCACTTT
>TRBD1|TRBV6-1|.|TRBJ1-5
CASSEGVTGWGNQPQHF
TGTGCCAGCAGTGAGGGGGTGACAGGGTGGGGCAATCAGCCCCAGCATTTT
>TRBD1|TRBV27|.|TRBJ2-7
CASSLSGTGPNEQYF
TGTGCCAGCAGTTTATCGGGGACAGGGCCCAACGAGCAGTACTTC
>TRBD2|TRBV5-1|once|TRBJ2-3
CASSAKWTSGGADTQYF
TGCGCCAGCAGCGCCAAATGGACTAGCGGGGGGGCAGATACGCAGTATTTT
>TRBD2|TRBV5-1|.|TRBJ2-3
CASSLMAGGPVTDTQYF
TGCGCCAGCAGCTTGATGGCGGGGGGGCCTGTAACAGATACGCAGTATTTT
>.|TRBV29-1|.|TRBJ2-1
CSVAGLDSSQVYNEQFF
TGCAGCGTTGCCGGGCTGGACAGCTCCCAGGTCTACAATGAGCAGTTCTTC